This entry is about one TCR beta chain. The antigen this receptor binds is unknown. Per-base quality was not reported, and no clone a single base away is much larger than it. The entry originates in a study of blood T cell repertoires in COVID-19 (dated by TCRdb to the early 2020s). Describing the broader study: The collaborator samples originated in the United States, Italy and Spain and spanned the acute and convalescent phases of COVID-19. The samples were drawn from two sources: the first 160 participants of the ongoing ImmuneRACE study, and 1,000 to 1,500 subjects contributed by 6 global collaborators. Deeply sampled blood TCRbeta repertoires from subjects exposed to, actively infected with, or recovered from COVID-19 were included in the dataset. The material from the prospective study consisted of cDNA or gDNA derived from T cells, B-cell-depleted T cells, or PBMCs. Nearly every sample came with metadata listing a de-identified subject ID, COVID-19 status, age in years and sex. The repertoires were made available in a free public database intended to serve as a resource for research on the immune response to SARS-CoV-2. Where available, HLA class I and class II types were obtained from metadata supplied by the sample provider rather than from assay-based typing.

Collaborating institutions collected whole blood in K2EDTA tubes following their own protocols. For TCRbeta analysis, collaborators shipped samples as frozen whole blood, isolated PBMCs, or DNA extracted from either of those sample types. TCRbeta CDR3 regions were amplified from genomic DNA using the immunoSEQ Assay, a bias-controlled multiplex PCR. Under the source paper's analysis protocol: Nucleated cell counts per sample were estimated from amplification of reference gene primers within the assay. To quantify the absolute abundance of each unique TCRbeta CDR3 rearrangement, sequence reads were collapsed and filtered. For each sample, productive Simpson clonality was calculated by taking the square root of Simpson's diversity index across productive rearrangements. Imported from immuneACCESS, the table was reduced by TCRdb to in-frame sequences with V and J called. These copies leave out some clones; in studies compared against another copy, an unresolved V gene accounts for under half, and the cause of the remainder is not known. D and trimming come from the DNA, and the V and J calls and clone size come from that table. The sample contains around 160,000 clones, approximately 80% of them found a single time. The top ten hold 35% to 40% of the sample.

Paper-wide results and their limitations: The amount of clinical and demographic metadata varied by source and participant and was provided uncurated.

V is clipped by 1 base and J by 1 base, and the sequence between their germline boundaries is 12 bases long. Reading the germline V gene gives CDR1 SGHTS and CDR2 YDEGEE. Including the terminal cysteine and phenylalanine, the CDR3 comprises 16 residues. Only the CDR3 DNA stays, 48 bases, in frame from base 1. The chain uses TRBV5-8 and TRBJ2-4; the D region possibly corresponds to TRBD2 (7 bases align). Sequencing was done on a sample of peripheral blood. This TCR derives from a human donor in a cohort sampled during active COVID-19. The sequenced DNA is TGTGCCAGCAGCTTGTTCCGGGGGGCGGCCAAAAACATTCAGTACTTC. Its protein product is CASSLFRGAAKNIQYF.